These T cell receptor beta chains were read from a single sample in a study of T cell repertoires in cytomegalovirus infection. TCRdb analysed the reads with MiXCR anew, one entry per CDR3 protein. This repertoire shows about 740,000 distinct CDR3 sequences, under 40% found once; its top ten account for under 3.5%. Sequences were obtained from PBMCs. The receptors shown here come from a human donor in good health (CMV status not recorded). Some clones in this sample may be carry-over from other donors' samples. Each CDR3 is given with its conserved first and last residue. A D gene is named only where the DNA matches it firmly. Only part of the rows carry a size: once, few, many, or a class if the clone is expanded.

TRBJ1-6	-	TRBV12-3/TRBV12-4	-	CASSLTPSPLHF	TGTGCCAGCAGCTTGACACCCTCACCCCTCCACTTT
TRBJ2-7	-	TRBV7-2	-	CASSLWGQLVGEQYF	TGTGCCAGCAGCTTATGGGGACAACTTGTTGGCGAGCAGTACTTC
TRBJ1-2	-	TRBV6-5	TRBD1	CASSFQQGASSYTF	TGTGCCAGCAGTTTCCAACAGGGGGCAAGTAGCTACACCTTC
TRBJ2-7	-	TRBV23-1	TRBD2	CAGGETSGSLIRWEQYF	TGCGCCGGGGGTGAGACTAGCGGGAGCCTAATTAGGTGGGAGCAGTACTTC
TRBJ1-1	-	TRBV25-1	-	CASSPRGGARGAEAFF	TGTGCCAGCAGTCCTCGAGGGGGGGCCCGGGGGGCTGAAGCTTTCTTT
TRBJ1-6	-	TRBV27	-	CASRMLSYNSPLHF	TGTGCCAGCAGAATGTTATCCTATAATTCACCCCTCCACTTT
TRBJ2-1	-	TRBV6-2/TRBV6-3	-	CASSYSQYNEQFF	TGTGCCAGCAGTTACTCACAGTACAATGAGCAGTTCTTC
TRBJ2-2	-	TRBV5-5	TRBD2	CASSTGLAGPTGELFF	TGTGCCAGCAGCACGGGACTAGCGGGACCCACCGGGGAGCTGTTTTTT
TRBJ1-1	many	TRBV7-2	TRBD1	CASSTRQGPYTEAFF	TGTGCCAGCAGCACCCGACAGGGGCCGTACACTGAAGCTTTCTTT
TRBJ1-1	-	TRBV27	-	CASSLRRQSNTEAFF	TGTGCCAGCAGTTTACGTCGACAGTCGAACACTGAAGCTTTCTTT
TRBJ2-2	many	TRBV25-1	TRBD2	CASSEPLAGTGELFF	TGTGCCAGCAGTGAACCCCTAGCGGGCACCGGGGAGCTGTTTTTT
TRBJ2-5	-	TRBV2	TRBD2	CASRGIAGGFQETQYF	TGTGCCAGCAGGGGAATAGCGGGGGGCTTCCAAGAGACCCAGTACTTC
TRBJ2-5	-	TRBV12-3/TRBV12-4	TRBD1	CASSPDDRVGETQYF	TGTGCCAGCAGTCCGGACGACAGGGTAGGGGAGACCCAGTACTTC
TRBJ2-7	-	TRBV6-1	-	CASSEAGIYEQYF	TGTGCCAGCAGTGAAGCGGGAATTTACGAGCAGTACTTC
TRBJ2-3	-	TRBV5-6	-	CASSFDTVGTDTQYF	TGTGCCAGCAGCTTCGATACAGTCGGTACAGATACGCAGTATTTT
TRBJ1-5	few	TRBV7-9	-	CASSSDRFNQPQHF	TGTGCCAGCAGCTCAGACAGGTTTAATCAGCCCCAGCATTTT
TRBJ1-6	-	TRBV28	TRBD1	CASSRGTGPISPLHF	TGTGCCAGCAGCCGGGGGACAGGGCCTATTTCACCCCTCCACTTT
TRBJ2-7	-	TRBV7-9	-	CASSPPDGYEQYF	TGTGCCAGCAGCCCCCCTGACGGGTACGAGCAGTACTTC
TRBJ2-1	-	TRBV15	TRBD2	CSTSRDLASGRNEQFF	TGTTCCACCAGCAGAGATTTAGCTAGCGGACGCAATGAGCAGTTCTTC
TRBJ2-1	-	TRBV24-1	TRBD2	CATSDWITGTSGSNEQFF	TGTGCCACCAGTGATTGGATTACCGGGACTAGCGGGAGCAATGAGCAGTTCTTC
TRBJ2-7	-	TRBV7-6	-	CASSPRVSYEQYF	TGTGCCAGCAGCCCCCGAGTTTCCTACGAGCAGTACTTC
TRBJ1-5	few	TRBV4-1	TRBD1	CASSLPTGGFRQPQHF	TGCGCCAGCAGCCTCCCGACAGGGGGCTTCAGGCAGCCCCAGCATTTT
TRBJ1-4	-	TRBV10-2	-	CASLANGRELFF	TGCGCCAGCCTCGCCAACGGGAGGGAACTGTTTTTT
TRBJ1-4	-	TRBV4-1	-	CASSQPLVGGKLFF	TGCGCCAGCAGCCAACCTCTGGTAGGGGGAAAACTGTTTTTT